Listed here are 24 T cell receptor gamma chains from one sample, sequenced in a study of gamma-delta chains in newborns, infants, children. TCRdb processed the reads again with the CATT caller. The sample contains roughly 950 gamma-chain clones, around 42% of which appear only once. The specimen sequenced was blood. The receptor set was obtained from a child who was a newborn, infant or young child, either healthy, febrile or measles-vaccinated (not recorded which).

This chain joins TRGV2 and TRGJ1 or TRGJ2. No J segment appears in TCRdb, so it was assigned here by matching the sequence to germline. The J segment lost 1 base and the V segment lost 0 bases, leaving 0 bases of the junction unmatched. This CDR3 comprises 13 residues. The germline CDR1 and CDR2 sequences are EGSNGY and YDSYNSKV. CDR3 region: CATWDGNYYKKLF. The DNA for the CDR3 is TGTGCCACCTGGGACGGGAATTATTATAAGAAACTCTTT.

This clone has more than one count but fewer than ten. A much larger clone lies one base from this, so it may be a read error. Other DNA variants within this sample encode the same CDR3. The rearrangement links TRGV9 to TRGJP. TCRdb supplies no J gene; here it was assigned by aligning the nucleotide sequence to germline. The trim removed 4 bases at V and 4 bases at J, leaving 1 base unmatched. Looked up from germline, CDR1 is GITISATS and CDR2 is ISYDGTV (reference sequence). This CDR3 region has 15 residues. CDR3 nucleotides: TGTGCCTTGTGGGACCAAGAGTTGGGCAAAAAAATCAAGGTATTT. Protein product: CALWDQELGKKIKVF.

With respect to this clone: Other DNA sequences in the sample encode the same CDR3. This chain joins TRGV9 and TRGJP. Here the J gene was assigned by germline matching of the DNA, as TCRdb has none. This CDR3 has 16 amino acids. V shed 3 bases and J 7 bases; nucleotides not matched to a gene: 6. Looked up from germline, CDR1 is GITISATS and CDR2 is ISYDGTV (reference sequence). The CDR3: CALWEPQELGKKIKVF. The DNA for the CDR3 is TGTGCCTTGTGGGAGCCCCAGGAGTTGGGCAAAAAAATCAAGGTATTT.

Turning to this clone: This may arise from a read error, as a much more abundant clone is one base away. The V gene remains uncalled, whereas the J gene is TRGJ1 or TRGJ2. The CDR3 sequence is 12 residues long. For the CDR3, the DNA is TGTGCCTTGTGGGAGGCGTATTATAAGAAACTCTTT. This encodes CALWEAYYKKLF.

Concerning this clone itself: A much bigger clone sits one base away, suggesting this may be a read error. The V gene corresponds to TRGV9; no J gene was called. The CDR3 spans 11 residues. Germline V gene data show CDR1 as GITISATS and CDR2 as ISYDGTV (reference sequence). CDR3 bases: TGTGCCTTGTGGGAGGTTTATAAGAATCTCTTT. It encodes CALWEVYKNLF.

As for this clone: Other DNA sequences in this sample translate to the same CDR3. CDR3 in amino acids: CALWEVRELGKKIKVF. CDR3 coding DNA: TGTGCCTTGTGGGAGGTCAGGGAGTTGGGCAAAAAAATCAAGGTATTT. The chain links TRGV9 to TRGJP. TCRdb carries no J gene annotation; the J gene was assigned here by matching the DNA with germline. The CDR3 covers 16 residues. V shed 1 base, J shed 7 bases, and the junction held 4 bases outside the gene matches. Germline CDR1 and CDR2: GITISATS and ISYDGTV (reference sequence).

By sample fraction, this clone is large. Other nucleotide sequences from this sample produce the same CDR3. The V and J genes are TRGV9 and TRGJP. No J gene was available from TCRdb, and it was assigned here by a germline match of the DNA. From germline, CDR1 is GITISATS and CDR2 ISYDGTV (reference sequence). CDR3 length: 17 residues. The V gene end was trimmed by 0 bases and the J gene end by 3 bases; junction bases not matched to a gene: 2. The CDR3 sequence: CALWEVPQELGKKIKVF. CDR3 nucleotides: TGTGCCTTGTGGGAGGTGCCGCAAGAGTTGGGCAAAAAAATCAAGGTATTT.

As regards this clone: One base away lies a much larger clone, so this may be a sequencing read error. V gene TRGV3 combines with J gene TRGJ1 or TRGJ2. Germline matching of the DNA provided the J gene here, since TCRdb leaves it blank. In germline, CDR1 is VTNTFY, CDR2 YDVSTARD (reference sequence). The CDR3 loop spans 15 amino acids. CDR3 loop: CTTWVQRICGYKKLF. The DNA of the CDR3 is TGTACCACCTGGGTCCAAAGGATATGTGGTTATAAGAAACTCTTT.

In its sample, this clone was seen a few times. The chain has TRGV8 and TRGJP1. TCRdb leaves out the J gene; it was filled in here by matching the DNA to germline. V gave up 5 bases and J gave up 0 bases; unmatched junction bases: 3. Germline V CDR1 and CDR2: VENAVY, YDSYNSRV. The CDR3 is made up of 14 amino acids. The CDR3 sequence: CATWAYTTGWFKIF. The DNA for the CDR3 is TGTGCCACCTGGGCCTATACCACTGGTTGGTTCAAGATATTT.

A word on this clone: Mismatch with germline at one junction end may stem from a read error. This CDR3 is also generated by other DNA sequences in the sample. The CDR3 coding sequence is TGCGCCACCTGGGACATTTATTATAAGAAACTCTTT. Translating it yields CATWDIYYKKLF. V gene TRGV3 combines with J gene TRGJ1 or TRGJ2. TCRdb gives no J gene; it was assigned here by matching the DNA to germline. Germline assignment: CDR1 VTNTFY and CDR2 YDVSTARD (reference sequence). This CDR3 comprises 12 residues.

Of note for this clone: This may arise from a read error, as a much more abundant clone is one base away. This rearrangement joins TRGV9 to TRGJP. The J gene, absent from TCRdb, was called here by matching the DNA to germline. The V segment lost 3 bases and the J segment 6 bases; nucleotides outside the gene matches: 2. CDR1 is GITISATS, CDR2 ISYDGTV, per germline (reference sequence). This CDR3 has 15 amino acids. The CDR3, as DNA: TGTGCCTTGTGGGAGCTAGAGTTGGGCAAAAAAATCAAGGTATTT. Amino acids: CALWELELGKKIKVF.

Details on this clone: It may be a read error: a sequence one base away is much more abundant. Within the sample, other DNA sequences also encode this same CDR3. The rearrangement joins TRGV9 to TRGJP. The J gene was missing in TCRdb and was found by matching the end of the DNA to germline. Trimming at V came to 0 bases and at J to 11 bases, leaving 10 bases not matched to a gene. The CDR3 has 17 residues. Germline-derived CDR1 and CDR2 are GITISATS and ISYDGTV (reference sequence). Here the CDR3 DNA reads TGTGCCTTGTGGGAGGTGCGGAGGGAGCTGGGCAAAAAAATCAAGGTATTT. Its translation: CALWEVRRELGKKIKVF.

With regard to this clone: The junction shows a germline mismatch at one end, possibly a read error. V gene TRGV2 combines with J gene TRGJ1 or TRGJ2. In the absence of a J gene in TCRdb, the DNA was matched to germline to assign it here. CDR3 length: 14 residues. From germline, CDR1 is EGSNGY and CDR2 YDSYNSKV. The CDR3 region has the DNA TGTGCCACCTGGGGCGGGCCTCAGGGGGGTAAGAAACTCTTT. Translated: CATWGGPQGGKKLF.

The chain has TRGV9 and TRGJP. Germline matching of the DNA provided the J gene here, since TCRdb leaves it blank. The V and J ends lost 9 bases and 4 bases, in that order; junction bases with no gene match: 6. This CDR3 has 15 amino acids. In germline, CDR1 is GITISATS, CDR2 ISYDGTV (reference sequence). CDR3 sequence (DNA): TGTGCCTTGCGGCGCCAAGAGTTGGGCAAAAAAATCAAGGTATTT. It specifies CALRRQELGKKIKVF.

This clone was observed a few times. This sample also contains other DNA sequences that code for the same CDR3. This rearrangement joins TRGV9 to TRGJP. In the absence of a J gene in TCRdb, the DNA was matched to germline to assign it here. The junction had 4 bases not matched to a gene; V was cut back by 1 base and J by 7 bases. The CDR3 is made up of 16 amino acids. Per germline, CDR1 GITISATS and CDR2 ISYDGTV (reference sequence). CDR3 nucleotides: TGTGCCTTGTGGGAGGTCGGGGAGTTGGGCAAAAAAATCAAGGTATTT. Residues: CALWEVGELGKKIKVF.

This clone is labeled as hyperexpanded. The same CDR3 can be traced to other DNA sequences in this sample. This CDR3 reads CALWEVRELGKKIKVF. The CDR3 DNA is TGTGCCTTGTGGGAGGTGCGGGAGTTGGGCAAAAAAATCAAGGTATTT. This chain uses TRGV9 with TRGJP. No J gene is reported in TCRdb; it was inferred here by comparing the DNA with germline. This CDR3 spans 16 amino acids. J was trimmed by 7 bases and V by 0 bases; bases with no gene match: 3. Germline values: CDR1 GITISATS, CDR2 ISYDGTV (reference sequence).

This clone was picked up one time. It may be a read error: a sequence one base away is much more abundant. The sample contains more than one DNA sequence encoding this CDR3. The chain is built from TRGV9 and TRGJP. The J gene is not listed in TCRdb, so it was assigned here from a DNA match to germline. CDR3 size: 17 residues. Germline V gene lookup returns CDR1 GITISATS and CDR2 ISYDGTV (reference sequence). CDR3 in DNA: TGCGCCTTGTGGGAGGTGCATTGGAGGTTGGGCAAAAAAATCAAGGTATTT. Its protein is CALWEVHWRLGKKIKVF.

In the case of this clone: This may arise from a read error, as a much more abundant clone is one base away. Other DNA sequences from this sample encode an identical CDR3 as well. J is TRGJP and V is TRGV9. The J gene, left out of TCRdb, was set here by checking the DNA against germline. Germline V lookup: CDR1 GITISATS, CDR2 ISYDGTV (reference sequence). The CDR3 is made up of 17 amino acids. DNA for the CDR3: TGCGCCTTGTGGGAGTCTCGGCAAGAGTTGGGCAAAAAAATCAAGGTATTT. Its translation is CALWESRQELGKKIKVF.

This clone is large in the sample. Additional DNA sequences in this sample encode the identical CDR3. CDR3 sequence (DNA): TGTGCCTTGTGGGAGGTGCTTGGATCGTTGGGCAAAAAAATCAAGGTATTT. This encodes CALWEVLGSLGKKIKVF. The rearrangement links TRGV9 to TRGJP. TCRdb gives no J gene; it was assigned here by matching the DNA to germline. Germline CDR1 is GITISATS and CDR2 is ISYDGTV (reference sequence). The trim removed 0 bases at V and 9 bases at J, leaving 8 bases unmatched. The CDR3 consists of 17 residues.

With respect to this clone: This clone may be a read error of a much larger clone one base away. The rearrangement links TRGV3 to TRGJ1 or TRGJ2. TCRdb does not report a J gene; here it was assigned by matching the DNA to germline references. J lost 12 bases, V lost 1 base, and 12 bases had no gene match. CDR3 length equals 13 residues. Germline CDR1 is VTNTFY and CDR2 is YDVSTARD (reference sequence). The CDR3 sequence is CATWDSCQPRKLF. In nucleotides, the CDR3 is TGTGCCACCTGGGACAGTTGTCAGCCGAGGAAACTCTTT.

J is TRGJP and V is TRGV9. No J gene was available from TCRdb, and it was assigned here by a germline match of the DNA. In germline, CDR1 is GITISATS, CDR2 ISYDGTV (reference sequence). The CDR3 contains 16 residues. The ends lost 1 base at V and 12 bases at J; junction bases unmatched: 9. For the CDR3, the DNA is TGTGCCTTGTGGGAGGTTACCCAGTCGGGCAAAAAAATCAAGGTATTT. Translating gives CALWEVTQSGKKIKVF.

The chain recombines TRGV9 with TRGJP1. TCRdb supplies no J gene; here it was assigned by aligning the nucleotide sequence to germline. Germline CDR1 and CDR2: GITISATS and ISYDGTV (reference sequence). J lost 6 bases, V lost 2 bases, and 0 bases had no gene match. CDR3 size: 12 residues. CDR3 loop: CALWEAGWFKIF. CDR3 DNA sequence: TGTGCCTTGTGGGAGGCTGGTTGGTTCAAGATATTT.

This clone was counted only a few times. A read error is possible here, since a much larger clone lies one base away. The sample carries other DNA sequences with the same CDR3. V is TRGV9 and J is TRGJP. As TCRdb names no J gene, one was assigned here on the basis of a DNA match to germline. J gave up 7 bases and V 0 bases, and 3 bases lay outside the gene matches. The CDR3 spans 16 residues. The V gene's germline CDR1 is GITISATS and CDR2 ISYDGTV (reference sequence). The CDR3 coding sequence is TGTGCCTTGTGGGAGGTGTGGGAGTTGGGCAAAAAAATCAAGGTATTT. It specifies CALWEVWELGKKIKVF.

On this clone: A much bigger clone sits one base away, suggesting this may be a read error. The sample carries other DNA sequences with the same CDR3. In DNA form, the CDR3 reads TGTGCCTTGTGGGAGGTGCTTGGATCTTTGGGCAAAAAAATCAAGGTATTT. This encodes CALWEVLGSLGKKIKVF. The genes are TRGV9 and TRGJP. TCRdb leaves out the J gene; it was filled in here by matching the DNA to germline. J lost 10 bases, V lost 0 bases, and 9 bases had no gene match. Germline V gene data show CDR1 as GITISATS and CDR2 as ISYDGTV (reference sequence). This CDR3 contains 17 residues.